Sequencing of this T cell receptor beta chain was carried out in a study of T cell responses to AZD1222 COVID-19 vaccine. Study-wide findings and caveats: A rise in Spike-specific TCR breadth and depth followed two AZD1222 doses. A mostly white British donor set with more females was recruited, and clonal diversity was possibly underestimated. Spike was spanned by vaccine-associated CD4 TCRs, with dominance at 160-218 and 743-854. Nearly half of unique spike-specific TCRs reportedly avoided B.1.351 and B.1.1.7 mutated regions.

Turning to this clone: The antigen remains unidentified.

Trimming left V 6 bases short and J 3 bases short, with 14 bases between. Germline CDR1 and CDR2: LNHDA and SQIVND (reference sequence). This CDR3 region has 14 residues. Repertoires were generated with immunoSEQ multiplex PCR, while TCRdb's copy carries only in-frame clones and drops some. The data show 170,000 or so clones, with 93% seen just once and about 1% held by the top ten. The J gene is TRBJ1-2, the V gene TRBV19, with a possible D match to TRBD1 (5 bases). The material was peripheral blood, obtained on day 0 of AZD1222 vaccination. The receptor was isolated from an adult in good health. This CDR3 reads CASRPQRQYYGYTF. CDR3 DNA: TGTGCCAGTAGGCCCCAGAGACAGTACTATGGCTACACCTTC.